This paragraph covers one TCR beta chain sequence. Germline loops: CDR1 LGHNA, CDR2 YNFKEQ. The CDR3 spans 16 residues. The V gene end was trimmed by 1 base and the J gene end by 8 bases; junction bases not matched to a gene: 8. The data are from a study of preoperative IRX-2 immunotherapy in early breast cancer. Only in-frame clones appear in the TCRdb table, and some are missing; sequencing was by immunoSEQ multiplex PCR. The sample consists of fewer than 70,000 clones, around 94% of them appearing once. The treatment denotes: preoperative locoregional IRX-2 cytokine immunotherapy. The rearrangement links TRBV4-2 to TRBJ2-3; 11 bases are a match to TRBD1. The receptor was derived from a human donor with breast cancer. Sample acquisition took place from a patient treated with IRX-2 immunotherapy. CDR3 in DNA: TGTGCCAGCAGCCAAGGACTGGGACAGGGGGGGGGTACGCAGTATTTT. It is translated as CASSQGLGQGGGTQYF.